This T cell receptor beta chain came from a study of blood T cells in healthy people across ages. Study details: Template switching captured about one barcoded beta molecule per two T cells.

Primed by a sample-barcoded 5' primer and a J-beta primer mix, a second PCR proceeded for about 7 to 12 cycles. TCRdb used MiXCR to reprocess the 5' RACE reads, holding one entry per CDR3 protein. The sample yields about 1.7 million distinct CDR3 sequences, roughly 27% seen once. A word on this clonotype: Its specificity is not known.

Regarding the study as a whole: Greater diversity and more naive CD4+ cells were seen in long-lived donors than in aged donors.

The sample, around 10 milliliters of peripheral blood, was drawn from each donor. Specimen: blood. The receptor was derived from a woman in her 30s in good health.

The CDR3: CASIRGGDETQFF. The CDR3 coding sequence is TGTGCCAGCATCCGTGGGGGGGATGAGACCCAGTTCTTC. V gene TRBV6-6 combines with J gene TRBJ2-5; 7 bases fit TRBD2. The J call may be mistaken, given a closer DNA end match to TRBJ2-1. Germline CDR1 reads MNHNY; CDR2 reads SVGAGI (reference sequence). The CDR3 runs to 13 residues.